This TCR beta chain was sequenced in a study of T cell repertoires in cytomegalovirus infection. Germline CDR1 is SNHLY and CDR2 is FYNNEI. Trimming pared 10 bases from V and 1 base from J, leaving 8 bases between. The CDR3 length is 11 residues. One entry per CDR3 protein results from TCRdb running MiXCR on the reads. This table has roughly 640,000 distinct CDR3 sequences, more than 20% appearing once. This clonotype has a handful of counts. What it binds is unknown. Findings of the study overall: HLA-C-restricted CMV-specific TCR beta clonotypes were dominant in the ex vivo response. Cumulative frequency of public TCR beta families picked out carriers of CMV plus the relevant HLA.

This sequence originates from a human donor in good health (CMV status not recorded). Some clones in this sample may be carry-over from other donors' samples. Material: CD8+ T cells from PBMCs. The rearrangement uses TRBV2 and TRBJ2-7; D not resolved. The CDR3 bases are TGTGCCACACAACAATCCTACGAGCAGTACTTC. Its protein is CATQQSYEQYF.